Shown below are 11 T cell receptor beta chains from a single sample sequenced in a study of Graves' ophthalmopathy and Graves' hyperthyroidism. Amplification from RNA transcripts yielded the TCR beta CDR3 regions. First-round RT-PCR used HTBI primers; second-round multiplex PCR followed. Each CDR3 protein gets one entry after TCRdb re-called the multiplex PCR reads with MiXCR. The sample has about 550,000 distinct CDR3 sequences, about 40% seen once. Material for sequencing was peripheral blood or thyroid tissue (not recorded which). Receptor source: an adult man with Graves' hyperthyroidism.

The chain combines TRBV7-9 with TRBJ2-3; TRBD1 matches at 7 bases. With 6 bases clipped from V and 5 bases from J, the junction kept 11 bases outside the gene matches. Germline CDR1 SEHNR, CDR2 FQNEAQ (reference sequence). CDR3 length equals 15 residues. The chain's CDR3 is CASSPERQGIDTQYF. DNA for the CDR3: TGTGCCAGCAGTCCAGAAAGACAGGGAATAGATACGCAGTATTTT.

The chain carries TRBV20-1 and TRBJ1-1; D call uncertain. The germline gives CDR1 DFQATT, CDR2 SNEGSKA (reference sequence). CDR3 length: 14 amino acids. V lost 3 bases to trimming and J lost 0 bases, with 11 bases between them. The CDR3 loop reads CSASRRVMNTEAFF. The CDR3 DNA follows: TGCAGTGCTAGCAGAAGGGTTATGAACACTGAAGCTTTCTTT.

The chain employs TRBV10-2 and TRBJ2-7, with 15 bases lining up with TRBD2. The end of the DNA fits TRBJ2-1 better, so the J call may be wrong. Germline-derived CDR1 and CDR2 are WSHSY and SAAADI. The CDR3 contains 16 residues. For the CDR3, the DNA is TGCGCCAGCAGTGGGACTAGCGGGGGGGCAATTTATGAGCAGTTCTTC. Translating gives CASSGTSGGAIYEQFF.

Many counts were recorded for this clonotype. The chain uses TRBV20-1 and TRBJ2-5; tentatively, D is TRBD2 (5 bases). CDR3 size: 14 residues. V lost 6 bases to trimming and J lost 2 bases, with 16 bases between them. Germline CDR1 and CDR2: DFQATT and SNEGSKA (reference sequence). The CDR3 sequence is CSATLGLAQETQYF. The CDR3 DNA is TGCAGTGCCACCCTTGGACTTGCTCAAGAGACCCAGTACTTC.

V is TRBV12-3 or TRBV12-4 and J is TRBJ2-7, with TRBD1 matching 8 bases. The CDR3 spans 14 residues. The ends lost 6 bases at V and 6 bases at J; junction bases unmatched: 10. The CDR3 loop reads CASSSQGQGGEQYF. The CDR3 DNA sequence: TGTGCCAGCAGCTCCCAAGGACAGGGCGGCGAGCAGTACTTC.

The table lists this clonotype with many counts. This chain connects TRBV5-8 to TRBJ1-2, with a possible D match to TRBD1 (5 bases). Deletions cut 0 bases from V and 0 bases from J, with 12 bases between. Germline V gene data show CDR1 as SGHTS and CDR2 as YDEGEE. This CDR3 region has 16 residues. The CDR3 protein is CASSLGSQVANYGYTF. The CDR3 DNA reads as TGTGCCAGCAGCTTGGGGTCACAGGTTGCTAACTATGGCTACACCTTC.

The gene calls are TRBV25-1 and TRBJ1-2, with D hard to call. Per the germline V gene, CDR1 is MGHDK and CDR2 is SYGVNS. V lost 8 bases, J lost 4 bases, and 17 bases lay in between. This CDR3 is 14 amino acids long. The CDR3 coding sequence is TGTGCCAGCGTTGAGCGGGGTAACGGCTATGGCTACACCTTC. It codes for CASVERGNGYGYTF.

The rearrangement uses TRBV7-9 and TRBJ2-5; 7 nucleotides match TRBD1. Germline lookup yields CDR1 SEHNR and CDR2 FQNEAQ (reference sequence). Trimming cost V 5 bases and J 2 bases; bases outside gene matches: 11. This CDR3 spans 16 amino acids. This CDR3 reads CASSPFGRGFQETQYF. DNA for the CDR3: TGTGCCAGCAGCCCATTCGGCAGGGGGTTTCAAGAGACCCAGTACTTC.

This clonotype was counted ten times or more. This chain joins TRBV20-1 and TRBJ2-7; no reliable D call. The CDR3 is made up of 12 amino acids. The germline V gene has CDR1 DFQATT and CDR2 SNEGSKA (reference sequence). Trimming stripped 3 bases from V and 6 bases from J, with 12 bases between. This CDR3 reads CSASQVAPEQYF. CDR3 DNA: TGCAGTGCTAGCCAGGTCGCGCCCGAGCAGTACTTC.

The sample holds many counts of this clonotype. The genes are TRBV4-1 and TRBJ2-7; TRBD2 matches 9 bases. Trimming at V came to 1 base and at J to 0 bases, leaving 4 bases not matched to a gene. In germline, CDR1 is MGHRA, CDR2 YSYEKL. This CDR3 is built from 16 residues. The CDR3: CASSQVAGAFSYEQYF. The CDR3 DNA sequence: TGCGCCAGCAGCCAAGTAGCGGGGGCCTTCTCCTACGAGCAGTACTTC.

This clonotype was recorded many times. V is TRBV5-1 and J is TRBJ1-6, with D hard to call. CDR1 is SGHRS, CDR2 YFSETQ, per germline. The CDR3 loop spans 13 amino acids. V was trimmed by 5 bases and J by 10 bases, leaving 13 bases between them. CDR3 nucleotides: TGCGCCAGCAGAGCAGATCCGGAATCACCCCTCCACTTT. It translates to CASRADPESPLHF.